This T cell receptor (beta chain) is from a study of control samples from healthy donors and cancer patients. The table lists this clone with a few counts. Germline loops: CDR1 SNHLY, CDR2 FYNNEI. CDR3 length equals 12 residues. Trimming removed 7 bases from V and 5 bases from J, with 9 bases in between. Sequencing was performed with immunoSEQ multiplex PCR; in TCRdb, only in-frame clones are kept and a portion is missing. The table lists about 150,000 clones, under 90% of them singletons, with less than 5.5% in the top ten. Input material: blood. The TCR was taken from a man younger than 45 in good health. V gene TRBV2 combines with J gene TRBJ2-4; D perhaps matches TRBD1 (6 bases). CDR3 in DNA: TGTGCCAGCACCAGGGGCGAAAACATTCAGTACTTC. This sequence encodes CASTRGENIQYF.